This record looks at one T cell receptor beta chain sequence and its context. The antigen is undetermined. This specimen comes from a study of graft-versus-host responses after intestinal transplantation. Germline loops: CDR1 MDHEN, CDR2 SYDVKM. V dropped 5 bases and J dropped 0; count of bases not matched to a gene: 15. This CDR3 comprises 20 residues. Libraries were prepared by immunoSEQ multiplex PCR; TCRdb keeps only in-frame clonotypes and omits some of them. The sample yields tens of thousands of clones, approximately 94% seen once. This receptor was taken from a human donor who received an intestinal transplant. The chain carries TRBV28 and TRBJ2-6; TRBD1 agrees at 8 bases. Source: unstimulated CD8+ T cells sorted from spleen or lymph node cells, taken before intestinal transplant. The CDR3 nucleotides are TGTGCCAGCAGTCTTGAGACCAGGGGGCGCCGTAGCTCTGGGGCCAACGTCCTGACTTTC. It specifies CASSLETRGRRSSGANVLTF. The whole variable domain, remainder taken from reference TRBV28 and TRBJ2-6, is DVKVTQSSRYLVKRTGEKVFLECVQDMDHENMFWYRQDPGLGLRLIYFSYDVKMKEKGDIPEGYSVSREKKERFSLILESASTNQTSMYLCASSLETRGRRSSGANVLTFGAGSRLTVL.